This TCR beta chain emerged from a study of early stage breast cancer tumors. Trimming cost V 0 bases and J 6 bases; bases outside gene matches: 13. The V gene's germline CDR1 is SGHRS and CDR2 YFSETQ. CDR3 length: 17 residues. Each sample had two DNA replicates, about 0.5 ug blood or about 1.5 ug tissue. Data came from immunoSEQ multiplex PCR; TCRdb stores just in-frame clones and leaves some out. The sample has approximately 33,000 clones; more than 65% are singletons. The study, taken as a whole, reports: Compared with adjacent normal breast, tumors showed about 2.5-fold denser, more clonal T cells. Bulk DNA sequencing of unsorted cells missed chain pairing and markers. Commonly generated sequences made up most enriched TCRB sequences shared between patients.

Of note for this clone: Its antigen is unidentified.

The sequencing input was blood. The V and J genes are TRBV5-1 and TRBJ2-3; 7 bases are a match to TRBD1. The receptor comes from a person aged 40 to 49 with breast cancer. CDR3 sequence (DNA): TGCGCCAGCAGCTTGGGTGGACAGGTCCTTCAAGGGGATACGCAGTATTTT. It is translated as CASSLGGQVLQGDTQYF.